The sequence of this TCR beta chain was determined in a study of blood T cell repertoires in COVID-19. Assay: immunoSEQ multiplex PCR; the TCRdb copy retains only in-frame clones and omits some. The sample contains about 200,000 clones, roughly 84% of which appear only once. The CDR3 totals 16 residues. V shed 4 bases, J shed 4 bases, and the junction held 7 bases outside the gene matches. Germline V gene sequence: CDR1 ENHRY, CDR2 SYGVKD. Material for sequencing was PBMCs or T cells enriched from blood (not recorded which). V and J are TRBV10-3 and TRBJ1-1; 12 bases fit TRBD1. This receptor was taken from a man in his forties who had recovered from COVID-19. The CDR3 loop reads CAISAGTGGAGTEAFF. The CDR3, as DNA: TGTGCCATCAGTGCTGGGACAGGGGGCGCAGGCACTGAAGCTTTCTTT.